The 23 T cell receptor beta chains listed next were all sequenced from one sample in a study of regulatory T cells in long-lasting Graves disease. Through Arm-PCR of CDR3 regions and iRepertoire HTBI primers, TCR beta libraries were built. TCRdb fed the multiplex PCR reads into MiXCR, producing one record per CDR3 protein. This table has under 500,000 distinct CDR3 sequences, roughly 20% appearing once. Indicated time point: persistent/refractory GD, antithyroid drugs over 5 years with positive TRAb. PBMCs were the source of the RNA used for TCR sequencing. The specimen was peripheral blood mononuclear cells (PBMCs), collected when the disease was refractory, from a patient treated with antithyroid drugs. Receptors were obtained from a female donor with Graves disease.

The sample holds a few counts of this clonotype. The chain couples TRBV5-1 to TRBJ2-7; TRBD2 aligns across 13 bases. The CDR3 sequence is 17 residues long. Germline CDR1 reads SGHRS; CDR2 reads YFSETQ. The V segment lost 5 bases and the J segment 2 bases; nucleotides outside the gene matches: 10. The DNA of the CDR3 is TGCGCCAGCAGAGGGACTAGCGGGATAGGGAGTACCTACGAGCAGTACTTC. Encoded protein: CASRGTSGIGSTYEQYF.

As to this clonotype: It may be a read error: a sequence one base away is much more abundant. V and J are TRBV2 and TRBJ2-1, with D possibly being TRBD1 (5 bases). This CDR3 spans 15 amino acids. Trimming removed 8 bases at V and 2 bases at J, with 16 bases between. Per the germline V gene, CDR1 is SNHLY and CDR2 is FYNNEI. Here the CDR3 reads CASGKGRATYNEQFF. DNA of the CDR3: TGTGCCAGCGGGAAGGGCAGGGCTACCTACAATGAGCAGTTCTTC. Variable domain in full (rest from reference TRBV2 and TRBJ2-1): EPEVTQTPSHQVTQMGQEVILRCVPISNHLYFYWYRQILGQKVEFLVSFYNNEISEKSEIFDDQFSVERPDGSNFTLKIRSTKLEDSAMYFCASGKGRATYNEQFFGPGTRLTVL.

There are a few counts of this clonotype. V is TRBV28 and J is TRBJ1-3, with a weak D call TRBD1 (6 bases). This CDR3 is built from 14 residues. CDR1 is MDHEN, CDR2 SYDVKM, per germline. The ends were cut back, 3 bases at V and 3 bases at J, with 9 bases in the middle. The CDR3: CASSLTGGGNTIYF. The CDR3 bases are TGTGCCAGCAGTTTGACAGGAGGTGGAAACACCATATATTTT.

The CDR3 region has the DNA TGTGCCAGCAGTGAGGCCGGGGGGGTGCAGCAGTTCTTC. This gives the protein CASSEAGGVQQFF. The V call is TRBV2, the J call TRBJ2-1; 8 nucleotides align to TRBD2. CDR1 is SNHLY, CDR2 FYNNEI, per germline. CDR3 size: 13 residues. After removal of 3 bases from V and 11 bases from J, the junction contained 6 bases not matched to a gene.

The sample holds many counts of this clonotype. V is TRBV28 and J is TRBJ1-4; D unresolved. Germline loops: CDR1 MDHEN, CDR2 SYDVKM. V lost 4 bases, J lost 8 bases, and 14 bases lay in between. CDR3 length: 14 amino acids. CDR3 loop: CASSSPSVGEKLFF. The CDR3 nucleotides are TGTGCCAGCAGTTCGCCGTCGGTAGGGGAAAAACTGTTTTTT.

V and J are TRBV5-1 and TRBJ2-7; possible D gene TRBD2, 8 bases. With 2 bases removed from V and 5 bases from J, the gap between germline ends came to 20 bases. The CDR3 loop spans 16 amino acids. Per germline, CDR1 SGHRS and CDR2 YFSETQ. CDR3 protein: CASSLIGTAGVHEQYF. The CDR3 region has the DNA TGCGCCAGCAGCTTAATAGGGACAGCGGGAGTCCACGAGCAGTACTTC.

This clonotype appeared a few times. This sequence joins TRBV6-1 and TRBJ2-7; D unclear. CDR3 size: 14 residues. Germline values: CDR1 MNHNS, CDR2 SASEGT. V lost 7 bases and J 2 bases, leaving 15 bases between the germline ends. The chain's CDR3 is CASTLGGVTYEQYF. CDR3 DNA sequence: TGTGCCAGCACCCTCGGTGGGGTCACCTACGAGCAGTACTTC.

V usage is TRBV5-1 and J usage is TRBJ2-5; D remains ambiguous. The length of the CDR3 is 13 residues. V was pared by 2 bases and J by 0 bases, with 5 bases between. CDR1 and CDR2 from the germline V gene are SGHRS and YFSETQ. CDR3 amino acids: CASSFSDQETQYF. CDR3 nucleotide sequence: TGCGCCAGCAGCTTTTCAGACCAAGAGACCCAGTACTTC.

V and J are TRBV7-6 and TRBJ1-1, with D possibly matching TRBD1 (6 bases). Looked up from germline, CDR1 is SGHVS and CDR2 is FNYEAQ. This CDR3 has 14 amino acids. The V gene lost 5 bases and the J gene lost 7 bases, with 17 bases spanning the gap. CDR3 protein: CASSPRDTSHEAFF. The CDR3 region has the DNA TGTGCCAGCAGCCCCAGGGACACTTCTCATGAAGCTTTCTTT. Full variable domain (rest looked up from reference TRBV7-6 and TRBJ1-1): GAGVSQSPRYKVTKRGQDVALRCDPISGHVSLYWYRQALGQGPEFLTYFNYEAQQDKSGLPNDRFSAERPEGSISTLTIQRTEQRDSAMYRCASSPRDTSHEAFFGQGTRLTVV.

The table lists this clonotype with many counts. The CDR3 nucleotides are TGTGCCAGCGGGGCAAGTGGCAATCAGCCCCAGCATTTT. Translating gives CASGASGNQPQHF. This sequence joins TRBV2 and TRBJ1-5, with D perhaps TRBD1 (5 bases). The germline gives CDR1 SNHLY, CDR2 FYNNEI. Trimming took off 8 bases at V and 2 bases at J, with 10 bases between the two ends. This CDR3 contains 13 residues. Looking up the rest from reference TRBV2 and TRBJ1-5 gives the full variable domain: EPEVTQTPSHQVTQMGQEVILRCVPISNHLYFYWYRQILGQKVEFLVSFYNNEISEKSEIFDDQFSVERPDGSNFTLKIRSTKLEDSAMYFCASGASGNQPQHFGDGTRLSIL.

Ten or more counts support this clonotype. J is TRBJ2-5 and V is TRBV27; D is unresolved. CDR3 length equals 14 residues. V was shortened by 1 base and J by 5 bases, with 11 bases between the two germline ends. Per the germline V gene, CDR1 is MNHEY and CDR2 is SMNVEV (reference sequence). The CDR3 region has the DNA TGTGCCAGCAGTTTATTAGGGCCTGGGGAGACCCAGTACTTC. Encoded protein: CASSLLGPGETQYF.

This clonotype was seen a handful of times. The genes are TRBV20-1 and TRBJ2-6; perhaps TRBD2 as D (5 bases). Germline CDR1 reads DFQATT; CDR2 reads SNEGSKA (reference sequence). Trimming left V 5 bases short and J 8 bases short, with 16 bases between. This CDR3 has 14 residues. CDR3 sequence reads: CSADPGIQTNVLTF. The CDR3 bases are TGCAGTGCTGACCCCGGGATTCAGACCAACGTCCTGACTTTC.

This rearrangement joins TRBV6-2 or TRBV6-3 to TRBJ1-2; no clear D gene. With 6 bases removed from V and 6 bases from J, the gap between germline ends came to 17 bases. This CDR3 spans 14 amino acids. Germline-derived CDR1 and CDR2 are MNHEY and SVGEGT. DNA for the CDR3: TGTGCCAGCAGCTCTACGGGGAATGGGGATGGCTACACCTTC. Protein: CASSSTGNGDGYTF.

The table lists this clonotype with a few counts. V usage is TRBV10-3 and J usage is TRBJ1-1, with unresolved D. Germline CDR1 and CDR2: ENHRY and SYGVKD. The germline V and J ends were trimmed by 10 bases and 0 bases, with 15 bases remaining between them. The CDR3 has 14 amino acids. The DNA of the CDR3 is TGTGCCACCGGAGGTAGCCTTATGAACACTGAAGCTTTCTTT. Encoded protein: CATGGSLMNTEAFF.

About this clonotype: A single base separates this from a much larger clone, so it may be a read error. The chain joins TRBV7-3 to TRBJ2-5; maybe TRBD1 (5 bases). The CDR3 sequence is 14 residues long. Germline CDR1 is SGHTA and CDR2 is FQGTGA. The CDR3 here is CASSPRTRQGTQYF. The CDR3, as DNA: TGTGCCAGCAGCCCACGGACACGCCAAGGGACCCAGTACTTC.

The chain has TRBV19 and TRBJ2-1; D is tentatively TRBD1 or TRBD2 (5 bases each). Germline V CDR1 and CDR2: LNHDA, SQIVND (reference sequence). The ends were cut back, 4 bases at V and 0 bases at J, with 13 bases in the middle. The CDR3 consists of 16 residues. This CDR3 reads CASSTRDGYSYNEQFF. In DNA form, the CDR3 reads TGTGCCAGTAGTACCCGGGACGGATACTCCTACAATGAGCAGTTCTTC.

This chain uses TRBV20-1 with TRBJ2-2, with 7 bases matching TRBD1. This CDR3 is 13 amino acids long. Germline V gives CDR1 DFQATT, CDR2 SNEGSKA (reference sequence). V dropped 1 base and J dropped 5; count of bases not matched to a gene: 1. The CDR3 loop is CSARVTGTGELFF. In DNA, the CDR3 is TGCAGTGCTAGAGTGACAGGGACCGGGGAGCTGTTTTTT.

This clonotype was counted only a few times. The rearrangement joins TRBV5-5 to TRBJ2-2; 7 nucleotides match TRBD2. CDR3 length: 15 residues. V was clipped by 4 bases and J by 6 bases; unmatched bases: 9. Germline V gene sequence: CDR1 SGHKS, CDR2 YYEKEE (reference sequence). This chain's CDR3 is CASSRLAGFPGELFF. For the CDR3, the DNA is TGTGCCAGCAGCCGGTTAGCGGGCTTTCCCGGGGAGCTGTTTTTT.

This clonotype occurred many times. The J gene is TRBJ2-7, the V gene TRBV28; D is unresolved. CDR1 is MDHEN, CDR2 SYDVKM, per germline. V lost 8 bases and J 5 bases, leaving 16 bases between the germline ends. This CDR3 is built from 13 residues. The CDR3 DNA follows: TGTGCCAGCGGGCTTCACCCACGCCACGAGCAGTACTTC. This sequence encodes CASGLHPRHEQYF.

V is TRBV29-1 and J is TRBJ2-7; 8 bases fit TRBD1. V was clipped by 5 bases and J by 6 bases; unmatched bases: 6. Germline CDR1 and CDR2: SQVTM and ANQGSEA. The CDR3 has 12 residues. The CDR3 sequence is CSVPGQGREQYF. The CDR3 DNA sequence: TGCAGCGTTCCAGGACAGGGACGCGAGCAGTACTTC.

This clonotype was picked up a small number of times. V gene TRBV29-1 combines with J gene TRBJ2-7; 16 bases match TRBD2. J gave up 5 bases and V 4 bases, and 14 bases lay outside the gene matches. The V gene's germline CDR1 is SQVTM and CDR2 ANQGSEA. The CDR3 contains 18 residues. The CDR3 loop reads CSVAPGLAGGPRFHEQYF. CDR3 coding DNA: TGCAGCGTTGCCCCGGGACTAGCGGGAGGGCCCCGCTTCCACGAGCAGTACTTC.

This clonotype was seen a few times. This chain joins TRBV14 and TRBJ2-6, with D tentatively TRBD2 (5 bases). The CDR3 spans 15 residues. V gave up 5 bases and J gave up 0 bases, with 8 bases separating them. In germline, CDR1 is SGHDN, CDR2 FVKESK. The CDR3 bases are TGTGCCAGCAGCGGAGGTAACTCTGGGGCCAACGTCCTGACTTTC. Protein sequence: CASSGGNSGANVLTF.

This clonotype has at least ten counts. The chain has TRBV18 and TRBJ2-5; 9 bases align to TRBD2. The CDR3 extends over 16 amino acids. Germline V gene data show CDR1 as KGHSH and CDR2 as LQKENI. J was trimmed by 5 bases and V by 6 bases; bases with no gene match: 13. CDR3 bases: TGTGCCAGCTCGGCGAAGAGACTAGCGGCACAGGAGACCCAGTACTTC. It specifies CASSAKRLAAQETQYF. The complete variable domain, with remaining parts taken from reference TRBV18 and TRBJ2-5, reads NAGVMQNPRHLVRRRGQEARLRCSPMKGHSHVYWYRQLPEEGLKFMVYLQKENIIDESGMPKERFSAEFPKEGPSILRIQQVVRGDSAAYFCASSAKRLAAQETQYFGPGTRLLVL.